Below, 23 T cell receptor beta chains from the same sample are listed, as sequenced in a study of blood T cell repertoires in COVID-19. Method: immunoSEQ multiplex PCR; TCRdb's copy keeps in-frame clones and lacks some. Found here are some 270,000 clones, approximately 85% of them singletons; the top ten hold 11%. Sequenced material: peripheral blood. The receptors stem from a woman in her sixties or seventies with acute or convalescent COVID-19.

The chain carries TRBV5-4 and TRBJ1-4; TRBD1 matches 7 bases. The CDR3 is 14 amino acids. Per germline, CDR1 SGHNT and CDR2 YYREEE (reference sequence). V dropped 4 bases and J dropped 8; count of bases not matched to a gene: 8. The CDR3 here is CASSLTGVQEKLFF. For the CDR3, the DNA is TGTGCCAGCAGCCTCACAGGGGTACAAGAAAAACTGTTTTTT.

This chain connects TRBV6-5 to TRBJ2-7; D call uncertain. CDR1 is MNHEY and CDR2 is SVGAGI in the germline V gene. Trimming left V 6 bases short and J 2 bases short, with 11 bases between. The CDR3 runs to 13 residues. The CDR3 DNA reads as TGTGCCAGCAGCGCAGGAAACGCCTACGAGCAGTACTTC. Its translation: CASSAGNAYEQYF.

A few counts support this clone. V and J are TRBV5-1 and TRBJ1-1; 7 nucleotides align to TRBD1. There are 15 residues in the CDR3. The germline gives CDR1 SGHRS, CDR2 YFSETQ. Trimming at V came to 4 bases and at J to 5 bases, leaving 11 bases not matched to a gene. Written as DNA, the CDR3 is TGCGCCAGCAGCAATGGGACAGCCCTTAGGACTGAAGCTTTCTTT. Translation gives CASSNGTALRTEAFF.

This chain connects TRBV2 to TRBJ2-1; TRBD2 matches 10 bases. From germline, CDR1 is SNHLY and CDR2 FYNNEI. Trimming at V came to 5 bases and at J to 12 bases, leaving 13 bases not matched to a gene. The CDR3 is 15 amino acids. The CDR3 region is CASSTGQRGGQGQFF. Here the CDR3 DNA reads TGTGCCAGCAGTACCGGACAGCGGGGGGGCCAGGGGCAGTTCTTC.

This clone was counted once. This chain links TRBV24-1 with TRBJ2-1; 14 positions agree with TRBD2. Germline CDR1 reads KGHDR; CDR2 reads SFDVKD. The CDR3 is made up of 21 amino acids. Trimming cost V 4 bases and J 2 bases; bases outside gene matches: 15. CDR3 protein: CATSEHPGTSGGRAPYNEQFF. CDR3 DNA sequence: TGTGCCACCAGTGAGCACCCCGGGACTAGCGGGGGTCGGGCCCCCTACAATGAGCAGTTCTTC.

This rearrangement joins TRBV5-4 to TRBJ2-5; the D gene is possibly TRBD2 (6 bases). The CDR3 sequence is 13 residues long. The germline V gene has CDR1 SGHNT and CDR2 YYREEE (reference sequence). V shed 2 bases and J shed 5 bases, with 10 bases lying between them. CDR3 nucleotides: TGTGCCAGCAGCTTAGGGACTTGGGAGACCCAGTACTTC. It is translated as CASSLGTWETQYF.

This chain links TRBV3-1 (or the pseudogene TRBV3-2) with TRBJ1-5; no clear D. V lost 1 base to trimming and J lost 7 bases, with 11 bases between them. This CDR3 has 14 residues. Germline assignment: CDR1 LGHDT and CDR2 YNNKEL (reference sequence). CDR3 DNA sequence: TGTGCCAGCAGCCAAGCCCGGACGGGGCAGCCCCAGCATTTT. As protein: CASSQARTGQPQHF.

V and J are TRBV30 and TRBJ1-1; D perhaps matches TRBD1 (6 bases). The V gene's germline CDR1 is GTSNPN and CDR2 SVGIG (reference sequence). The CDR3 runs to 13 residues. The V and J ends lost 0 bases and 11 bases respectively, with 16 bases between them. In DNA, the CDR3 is TGTGCCTGGAGTGTACCCCGCTCCACAGGGGCTTTCTTT. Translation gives CAWSVPRSTGAFF.

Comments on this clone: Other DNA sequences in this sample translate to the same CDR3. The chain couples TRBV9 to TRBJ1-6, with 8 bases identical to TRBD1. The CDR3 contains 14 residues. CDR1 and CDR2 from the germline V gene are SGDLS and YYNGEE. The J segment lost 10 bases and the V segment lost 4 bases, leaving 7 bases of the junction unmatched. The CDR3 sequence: CASSLTGGDSPLHF. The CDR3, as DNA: TGTGCCAGCAGCCTAACAGGGGGAGACTCACCCCTCCACTTT.

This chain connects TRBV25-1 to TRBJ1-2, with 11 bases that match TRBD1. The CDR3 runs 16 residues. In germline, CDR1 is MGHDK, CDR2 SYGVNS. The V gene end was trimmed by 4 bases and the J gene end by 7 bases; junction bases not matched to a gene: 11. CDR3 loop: CASSAPRGQGVIGYTF. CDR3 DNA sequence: TGTGCCAGCAGTGCACCACGGGGACAGGGGGTAATTGGCTACACCTTC.

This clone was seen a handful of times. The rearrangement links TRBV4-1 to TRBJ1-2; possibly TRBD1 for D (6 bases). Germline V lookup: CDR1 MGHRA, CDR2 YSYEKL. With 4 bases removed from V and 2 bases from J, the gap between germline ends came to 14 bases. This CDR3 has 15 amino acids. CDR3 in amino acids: CASSRQTGPNYGYTF. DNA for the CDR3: TGCGCCAGCAGCCGTCAGACAGGCCCAAACTATGGCTACACCTTC.

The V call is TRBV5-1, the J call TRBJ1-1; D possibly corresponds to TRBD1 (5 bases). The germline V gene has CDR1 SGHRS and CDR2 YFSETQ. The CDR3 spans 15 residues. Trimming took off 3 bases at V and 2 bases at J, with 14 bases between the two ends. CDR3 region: CASSSEGLPNTEAFF. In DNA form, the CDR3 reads TGCGCCAGCAGCTCGGAGGGGCTACCCAACACTGAAGCTTTCTTT.

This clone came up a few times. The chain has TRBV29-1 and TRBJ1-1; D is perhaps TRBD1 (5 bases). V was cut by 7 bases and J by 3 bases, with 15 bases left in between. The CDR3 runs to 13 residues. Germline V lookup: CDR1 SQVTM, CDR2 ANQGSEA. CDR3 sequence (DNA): TGCAGCGCCGACGGGGGTATGGACACTGAAGCTTTCTTT. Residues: CSADGGMDTEAFF.

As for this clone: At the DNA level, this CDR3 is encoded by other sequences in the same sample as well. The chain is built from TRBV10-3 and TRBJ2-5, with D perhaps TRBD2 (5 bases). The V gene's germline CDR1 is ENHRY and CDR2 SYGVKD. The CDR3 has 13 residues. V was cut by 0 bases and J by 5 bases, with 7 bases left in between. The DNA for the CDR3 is TGTGCCATCAGTGAGTCGCCGGGGGAGACCCAGTACTTC. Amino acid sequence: CAISESPGETQYF.

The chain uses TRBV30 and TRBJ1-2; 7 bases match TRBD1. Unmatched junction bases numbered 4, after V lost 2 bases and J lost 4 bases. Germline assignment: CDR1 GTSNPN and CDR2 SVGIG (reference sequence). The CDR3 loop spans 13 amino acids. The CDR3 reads CAWSLGGGYGYTF. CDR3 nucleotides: TGTGCCTGGAGTTTAGGGGGCGGCTATGGCTACACCTTC.

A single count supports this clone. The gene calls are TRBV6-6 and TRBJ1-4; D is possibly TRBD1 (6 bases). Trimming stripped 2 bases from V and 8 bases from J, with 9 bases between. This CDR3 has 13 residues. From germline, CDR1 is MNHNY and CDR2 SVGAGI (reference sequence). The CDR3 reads CASSYDRREKLFF. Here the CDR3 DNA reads TGTGCCAGCAGTTACGACAGGCGCGAAAAACTGTTTTTT.

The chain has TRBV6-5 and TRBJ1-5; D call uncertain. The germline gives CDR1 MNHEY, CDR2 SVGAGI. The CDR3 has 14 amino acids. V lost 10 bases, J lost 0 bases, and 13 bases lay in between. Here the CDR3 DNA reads TGTGCCACTCAATCCCTCTATAGCAATCAGCCCCAGCATTTT. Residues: CATQSLYSNQPQHF.

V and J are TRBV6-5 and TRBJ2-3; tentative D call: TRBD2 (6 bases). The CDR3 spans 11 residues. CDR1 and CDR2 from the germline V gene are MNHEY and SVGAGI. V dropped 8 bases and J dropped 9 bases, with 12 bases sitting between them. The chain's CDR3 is CASGTRDTQYF. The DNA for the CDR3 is TGTGCCAGCGGGACTCGGGACACGCAGTATTTT.

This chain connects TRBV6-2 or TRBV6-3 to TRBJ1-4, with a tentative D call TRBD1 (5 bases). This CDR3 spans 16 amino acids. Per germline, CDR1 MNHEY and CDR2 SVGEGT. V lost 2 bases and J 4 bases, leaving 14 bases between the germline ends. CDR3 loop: CASSYLGPQVNEKLFF. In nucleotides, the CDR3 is TGTGCCAGCAGTTACCTGGGGCCCCAGGTTAATGAAAAACTGTTTTTT.

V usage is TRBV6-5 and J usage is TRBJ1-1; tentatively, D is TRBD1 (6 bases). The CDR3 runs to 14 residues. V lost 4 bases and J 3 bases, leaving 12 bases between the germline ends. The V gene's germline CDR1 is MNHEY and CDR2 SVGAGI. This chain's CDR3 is CASSSPGEHTEAFF. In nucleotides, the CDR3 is TGTGCCAGCAGTTCCCCAGGGGAGCACACTGAAGCTTTCTTT.

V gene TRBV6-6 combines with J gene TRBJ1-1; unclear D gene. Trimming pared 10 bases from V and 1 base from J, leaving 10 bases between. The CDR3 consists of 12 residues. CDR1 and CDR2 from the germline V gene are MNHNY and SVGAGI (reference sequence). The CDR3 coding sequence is TGTGCCACCACACATCAGAACACTGAAGCTTTCTTT. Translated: CATTHQNTEAFF.

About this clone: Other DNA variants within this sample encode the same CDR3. CDR3 protein: CASRETGYYGYTF. CDR3 in DNA: TGTGCCAGCAGAGAGACAGGGTACTATGGCTACACCTTC. The chain has TRBV6-5 and TRBJ1-2; 7 bases match TRBD1. Losses at the gene ends were 6 bases for V and 3 bases for J; bases not matched to a gene: 4. Germline V CDR1 and CDR2: MNHEY, SVGAGI. The CDR3 has 13 residues.

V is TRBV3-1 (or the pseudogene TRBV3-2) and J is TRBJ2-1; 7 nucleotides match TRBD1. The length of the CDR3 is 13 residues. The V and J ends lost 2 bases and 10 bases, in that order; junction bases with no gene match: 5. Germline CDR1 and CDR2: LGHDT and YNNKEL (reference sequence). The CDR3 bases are TGTGCCAGCAGCCAATCAGGGGGAAGGGAGCAGTTCTTC. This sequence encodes CASSQSGGREQFF.